The rows below give T cell receptor beta chains drawn from one sample of a study of cytomegalovirus exposure and HLA in healthy donors. The table came from immunoSEQ multiplex PCR; TCRdb's copy has only in-frame clones and leaves some out. The sample holds tens of thousands of clones. Sequencing was done on a sample of PBMCs. The receptors were sampled from a woman aged 25 to 39 in good health and CMV-seronegative. CDR3s include the opening cysteine and the closing phenylalanine or tryptophan. Each record gives: V gene, D gene, J gene, CDR3 DNA, CDR3 protein. A D gene is named only where the DNA matches it firmly.

v_gene: TRBV18
d_gene: .
j_gene: TRBJ1-3
CDR3nt: TGTGCCAGCTCACCCGCGACAGTCGCTGGAAACACCATATATTTT
CDR3aa: CASSPATVAGNTIYF

v_gene: TRBV9
d_gene: .
j_gene: TRBJ2-7
CDR3nt: TGTGCCAGCAGCGTAGGAGGCCAGGGGATCGATAACGAGCAGTACTTC
CDR3aa: CASSVGGQGIDNEQYF

v_gene: TRBV19
d_gene: TRBD2
j_gene: TRBJ2-1
CDR3nt: TGTGCCAGTAGTACCTCCCTGAGTCTAGCGGGAACTTGGGATGAGCAGTTCTTC
CDR3aa: CASSTSLSLAGTWDEQFF

v_gene: TRBV4-3
d_gene: TRBD1
j_gene: TRBJ2-3
CDR3nt: TGCGCCAGCAGCCTCCGGGACAGGGGATATATGGATACGCAGTATTTT
CDR3aa: CASSLRDRGYMDTQYF

v_gene: TRBV30
d_gene: .
j_gene: TRBJ2-4
CDR3nt: TGTGCCTGGAGTGTCGGGACACCTCTAGCCAAAAACATTCAGTACTTC
CDR3aa: CAWSVGTPLAKNIQYF

v_gene: TRBV7-9
d_gene: TRBD2
j_gene: TRBJ2-7
CDR3nt: TGTGCCAGCAGCCAGACTAGCGGCCAGACCTACGAGCAGTACTTC
CDR3aa: CASSQTSGQTYEQYF

v_gene: TRBV9
d_gene: TRBD1
j_gene: TRBJ1-1
CDR3nt: TGTGCCAGCAGCGTTCTCACAGGGGGCACTGAAGCTTTCTTT
CDR3aa: CASSVLTGGTEAFF

v_gene: TRBV19
d_gene: .
j_gene: TRBJ1-1
CDR3nt: TGTGCCAGTAGTATTAATCAGGGGACTGAAGCTTTCTTT
CDR3aa: CASSINQGTEAFF

v_gene: TRBV20-1
d_gene: .
j_gene: TRBJ2-5
CDR3nt: TGCAGTGCTAGAAGCGTGGAGACCCAGTACTTC
CDR3aa: CSARSVETQYF

v_gene: TRBV6-1
d_gene: TRBD1
j_gene: TRBJ1-5
CDR3nt: TGTGCCAAGAGACAGGGGAATCAGCCCCAGCATTTT
CDR3aa: CAKRQGNQPQHF

v_gene: TRBV18
d_gene: .
j_gene: TRBJ2-7
CDR3nt: TGTGCCAGCTCACCCCCGAGCTCCTACGAGCAGTACTTC
CDR3aa: CASSPPSSYEQYF

v_gene: TRBV4-2
d_gene: TRBD2
j_gene: TRBJ2-1
CDR3nt: TGTGCCAGCAGCCAAGATCTAGCGGGAGGAGTCGATGAGCAGTTCTTC
CDR3aa: CASSQDLAGGVDEQFF

v_gene: TRBV10-3
d_gene: .
j_gene: TRBJ1-3
CDR3nt: TGTGCCATCAGCGTACAGGGAAACTCTGGAAACACCATATATTTT
CDR3aa: CAISVQGNSGNTIYF

v_gene: TRBV6-5
d_gene: TRBD1
j_gene: TRBJ1-1
CDR3nt: TGTGCCAGCAGCCATGCCGGGACAGGGGGAACTGAAGCTTTCTTT
CDR3aa: CASSHAGTGGTEAFF

v_gene: TRBV4-3
d_gene: TRBD1
j_gene: TRBJ2-7
CDR3nt: TGCGCCAGCAGCCAAGACGGTCCTCGGGACAGGGGTCTGTCGTACGAGCAGTACTTC
CDR3aa: CASSQDGPRDRGLSYEQYF

v_gene: TRBV7-2
d_gene: .
j_gene: TRBJ2-4
CDR3nt: TGTGCCAGCAGCTTAGCGAAGCAAAACATTCAGTACTTC
CDR3aa: CASSLAKQNIQYF

v_gene: TRBV30
d_gene: .
j_gene: TRBJ1-2
CDR3nt: TGTGCCTGGAACGGGAGAGTGGATGGCTACACCTTC
CDR3aa: CAWNGRVDGYTF

v_gene: TRBV6-5
d_gene: TRBD1
j_gene: TRBJ1-3
CDR3nt: TGTGCCAGCAGTTACTATCGACAGGGCTCTGGAAACACCATATATTTT
CDR3aa: CASSYYRQGSGNTIYF

v_gene: TRBV29-1
d_gene: TRBD2
j_gene: TRBJ2-1
CDR3nt: TGCAGCGTTGACGGGAGGGGTTACAATGAGCAGTTCTTC
CDR3aa: CSVDGRGYNEQFF

v_gene: TRBV9
d_gene: .
j_gene: TRBJ1-5
CDR3nt: TGTGCCAGCAGTCCCTCGGGGAATAGCAATCAGCCCCAGCATTTT
CDR3aa: CASSPSGNSNQPQHF

v_gene: TRBV6-5
d_gene: .
j_gene: TRBJ2-1
CDR3nt: TGTGCCAGCAGTTACGTGTCTAGCTCCCGGCATGAGCAGTTCTTC
CDR3aa: CASSYVSSSRHEQFF